The T cell receptor (beta chain) under discussion was sequenced for a study of T cells after yellow fever vaccination. A process of 5'RACE template switching, which added a universal primer site and UMIs, was used to make TCR cDNA. Each CDR3 protein gets one entry after TCRdb re-called the 5' RACE reads with MiXCR. Of 350,000 to 550,000 distinct CDR3 sequences detected, approximately 19% appear once; the ten largest clones hold roughly a sixth. This clonotype was counted only a few times. Its antigen is still unknown. Study results and limitations: Relatively few clonotypes were ones that appeared in both CD4 and CD8 compartments. After the booster, about 95% of CD4 and just over 85% of CD8 primary-response clones were re-detected.

Germline V gene data show CDR1 as SGHNT and CDR2 as YYREEE (reference sequence). Deletions cut 0 bases from V and 3 bases from J, with 13 bases between. The CDR3 sequence is 17 residues long. The rearrangement uses TRBV5-4 and TRBJ1-6, with a tentative D call TRBD1 (6 bases). The clonotype was recovered from a man aged 18 to 30 who received the YFV17D yellow fever vaccine. The specimen comprised PBMCs, sampled before the yellow fever booster vaccination. The CDR3 nucleotides read TGTGCCAGCAGCTTGGCGATCGGACAGTACTATAATTCACCCCTCCACTTT. It specifies CASSLAIGQYYNSPLHF. Full variable domain (rest looked up from reference TRBV5-4 and TRBJ1-6): ETGVTQSPTHLIKTRGQQVTLRCSSQSGHNTVSWYQQALGQGPQFIFQYYREEENGRGNFPPRFSGLQFPNYSSELNVNALELDDSALYLCASSLAIGQYYNSPLHFGNGTRLTVT.